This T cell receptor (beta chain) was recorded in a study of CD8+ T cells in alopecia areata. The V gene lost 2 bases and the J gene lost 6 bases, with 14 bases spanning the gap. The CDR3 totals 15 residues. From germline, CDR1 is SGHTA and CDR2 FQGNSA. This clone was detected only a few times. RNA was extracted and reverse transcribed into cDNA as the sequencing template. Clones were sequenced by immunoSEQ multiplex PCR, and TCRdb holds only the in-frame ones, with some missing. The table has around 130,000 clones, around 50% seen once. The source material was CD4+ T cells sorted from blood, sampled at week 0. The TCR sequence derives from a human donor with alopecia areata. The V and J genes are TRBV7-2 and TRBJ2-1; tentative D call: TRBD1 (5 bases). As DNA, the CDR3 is TGTGCCAGCAGCTTACTGCAGGGCCGGTTCAATGAGCAGTTCTTC. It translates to CASSLLQGRFNEQFF.